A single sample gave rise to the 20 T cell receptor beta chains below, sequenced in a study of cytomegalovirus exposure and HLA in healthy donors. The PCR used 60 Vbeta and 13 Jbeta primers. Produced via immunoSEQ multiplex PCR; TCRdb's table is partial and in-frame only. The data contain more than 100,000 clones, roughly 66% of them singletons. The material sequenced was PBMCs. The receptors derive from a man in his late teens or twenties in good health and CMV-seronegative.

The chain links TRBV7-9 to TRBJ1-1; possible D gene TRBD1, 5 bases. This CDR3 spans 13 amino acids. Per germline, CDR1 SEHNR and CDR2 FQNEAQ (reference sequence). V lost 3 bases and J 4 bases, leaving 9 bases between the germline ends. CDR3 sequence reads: CASSFGGSTEAFF. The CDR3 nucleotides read TGTGCCAGCAGCTTTGGGGGGTCCACTGAAGCTTTCTTT.

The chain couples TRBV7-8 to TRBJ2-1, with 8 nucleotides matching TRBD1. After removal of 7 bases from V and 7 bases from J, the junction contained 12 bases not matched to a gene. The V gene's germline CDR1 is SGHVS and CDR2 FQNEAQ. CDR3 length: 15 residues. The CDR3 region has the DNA TGTGCCAGCACAACGACCGGACAGGGTAGGAATGAGCAGTTCTTC. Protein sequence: CASTTTGQGRNEQFF.

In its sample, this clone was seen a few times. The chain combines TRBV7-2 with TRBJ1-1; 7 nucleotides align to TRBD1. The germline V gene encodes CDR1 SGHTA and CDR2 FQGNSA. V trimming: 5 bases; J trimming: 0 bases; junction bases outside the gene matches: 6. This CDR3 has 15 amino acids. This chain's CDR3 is CASSPGGGMNTEAFF. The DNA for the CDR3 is TGTGCCAGCAGCCCAGGGGGAGGAATGAACACTGAAGCTTTCTTT.

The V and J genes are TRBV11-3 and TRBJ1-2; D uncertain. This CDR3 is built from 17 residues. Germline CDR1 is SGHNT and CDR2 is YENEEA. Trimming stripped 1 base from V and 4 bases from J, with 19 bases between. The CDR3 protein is CASSLARVRAFLYGYTF. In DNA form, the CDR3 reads TGTGCCAGCAGCTTAGCGAGGGTGCGGGCTTTCCTCTATGGCTACACCTTC.

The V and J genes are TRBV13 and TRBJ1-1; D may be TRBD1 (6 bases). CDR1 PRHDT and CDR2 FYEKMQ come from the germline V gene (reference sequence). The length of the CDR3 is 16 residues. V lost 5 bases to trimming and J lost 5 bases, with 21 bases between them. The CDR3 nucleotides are TGTGCCAGCAGCGCACAGGGTTGGGGTTCAGAAACTGAAGCTTTCTTT. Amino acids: CASSAQGWGSETEAFF.

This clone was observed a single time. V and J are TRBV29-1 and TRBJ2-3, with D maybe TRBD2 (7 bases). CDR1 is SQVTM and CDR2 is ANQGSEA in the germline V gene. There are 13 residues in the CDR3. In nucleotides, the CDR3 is TGCAGTGCTAGGGGGGGCGCGGCAGATACGCAGTATTTT. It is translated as CSARGGAADTQYF.

CDR3: CASSNSDREPDEQYF. In DNA form, the CDR3 reads TGTGCCAGCAGCAATTCGGACAGGGAGCCCGACGAGCAGTACTTC. This rearrangement joins TRBV21-1 to TRBJ2-7; the listed D gene, TRBD1, was not tested against the DNA. TRBV21-1 is a pseudogene segment. The CDR3 consists of 15 residues.

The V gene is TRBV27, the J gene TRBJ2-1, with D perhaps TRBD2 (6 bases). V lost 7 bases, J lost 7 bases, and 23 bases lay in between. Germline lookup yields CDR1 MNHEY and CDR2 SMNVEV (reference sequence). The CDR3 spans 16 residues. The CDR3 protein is CASMVTPGLGKNEQFF. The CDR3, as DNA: TGTGCCAGCATGGTTACACCGGGACTCGGGAAGAATGAGCAGTTCTTC.

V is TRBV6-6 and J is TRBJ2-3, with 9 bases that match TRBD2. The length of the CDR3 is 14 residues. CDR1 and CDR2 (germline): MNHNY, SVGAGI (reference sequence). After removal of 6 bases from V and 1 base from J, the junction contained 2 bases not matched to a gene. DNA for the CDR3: TGTGCCAGCAGCCAGCGGGGGGGCACAGATACGCAGTATTTT. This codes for CASSQRGGTDTQYF.

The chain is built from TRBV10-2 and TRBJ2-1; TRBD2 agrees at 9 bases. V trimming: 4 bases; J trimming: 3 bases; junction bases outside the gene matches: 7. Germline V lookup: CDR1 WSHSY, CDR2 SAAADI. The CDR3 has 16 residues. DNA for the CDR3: TGCGCCAGCAGTGGTTTAGGCGGGAGGGACTACAATGAGCAGTTCTTC. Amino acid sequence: CASSGLGGRDYNEQFF.

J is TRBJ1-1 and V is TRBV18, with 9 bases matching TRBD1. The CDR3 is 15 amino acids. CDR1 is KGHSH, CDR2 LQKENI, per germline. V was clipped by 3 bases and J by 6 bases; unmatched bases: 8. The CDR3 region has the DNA TGTGCCAGCTCACCCGGACAGGGGTTTAGGGCTGAAGCTTTCTTT. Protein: CASSPGQGFRAEAFF.

CDR3 region: CASRPTGEDEQYF. The CDR3 region has the DNA TGTGCCAGCAGGCCGACAGGGGAGGACGAGCAGTACTTC. The chain uses TRBV6-6 and TRBJ2-7; 8 positions match TRBD1. The CDR3 is made up of 13 amino acids. Trimming took 6 bases from V and 5 from J; bases not matched to a gene: 6. Germline V lookup: CDR1 MNHNY, CDR2 SVGAGI (reference sequence).

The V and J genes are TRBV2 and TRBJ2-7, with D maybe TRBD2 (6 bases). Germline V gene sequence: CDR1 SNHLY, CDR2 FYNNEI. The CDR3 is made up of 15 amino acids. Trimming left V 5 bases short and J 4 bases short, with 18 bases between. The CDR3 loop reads CASSFGRGGTYEQYF. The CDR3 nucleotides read TGTGCCAGCAGTTTTGGACGGGGAGGCACGTACGAGCAGTACTTC.

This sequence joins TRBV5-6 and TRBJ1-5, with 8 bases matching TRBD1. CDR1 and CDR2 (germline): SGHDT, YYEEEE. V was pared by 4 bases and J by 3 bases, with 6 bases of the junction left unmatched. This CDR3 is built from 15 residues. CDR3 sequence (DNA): TGTGCCAGCAGCCTGAGGACAGGGTACAATCAGCCCCAGCATTTT. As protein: CASSLRTGYNQPQHF.

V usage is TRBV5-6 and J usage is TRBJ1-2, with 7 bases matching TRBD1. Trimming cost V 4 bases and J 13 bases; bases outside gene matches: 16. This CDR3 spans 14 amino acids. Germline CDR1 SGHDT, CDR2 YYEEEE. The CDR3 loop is CASSVGTAPSLSTF. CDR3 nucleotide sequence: TGTGCCAGCAGCGTGGGGACAGCCCCAAGTCTTTCCACCTTC.

The DNA for the CDR3 is TGTGCCAGTAGTAACCCTATATGGGAGGCTGAAGCTTTCTTT. Its protein is CASSNPIWEAEAFF. The chain links TRBV19 to TRBJ1-1; D call uncertain. This CDR3 contains 14 residues. Per germline, CDR1 LNHDA and CDR2 SQIVND (reference sequence). The V gene lost 4 bases and the J gene lost 6 bases, with 15 bases spanning the gap.

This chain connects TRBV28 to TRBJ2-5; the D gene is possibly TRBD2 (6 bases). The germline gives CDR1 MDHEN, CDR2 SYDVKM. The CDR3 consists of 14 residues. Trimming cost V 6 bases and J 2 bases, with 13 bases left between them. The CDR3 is CASSPLATQETQYF. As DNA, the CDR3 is TGTGCCAGCAGCCCGCTAGCGACACAAGAGACCCAGTACTTC. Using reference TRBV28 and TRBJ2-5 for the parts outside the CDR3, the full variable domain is DVKVTQSSRYLVKRTGEKVFLECVQDMDHENMFWYRQDPGLGLRLIYFSYDVKMKEKGDIPEGYSVSREKKERFSLILESASTNQTSMYLCASSPLATQETQYFGPGTRLLVL.

The CDR3 DNA reads as TGTGCCAGCAGCGCGGGACTAGCGGGGGCTATCTCCTACGAGCAGTACTTC. Its protein is CASSAGLAGAISYEQYF. The chain carries TRBV7-9 and TRBJ2-7, with 14 bases aligning to TRBD2. Trimming took 5 bases from V and 0 from J; bases not matched to a gene: 6. The germline gives CDR1 SEHNR, CDR2 FQNEAQ (reference sequence). This CDR3 is 17 amino acids long.

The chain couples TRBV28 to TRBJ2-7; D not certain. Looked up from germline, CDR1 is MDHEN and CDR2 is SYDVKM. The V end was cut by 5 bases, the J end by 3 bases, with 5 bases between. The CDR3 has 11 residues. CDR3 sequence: CASSLYYEQYF. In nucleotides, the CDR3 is TGTGCCAGCAGTCTCTACTACGAGCAGTACTTC.

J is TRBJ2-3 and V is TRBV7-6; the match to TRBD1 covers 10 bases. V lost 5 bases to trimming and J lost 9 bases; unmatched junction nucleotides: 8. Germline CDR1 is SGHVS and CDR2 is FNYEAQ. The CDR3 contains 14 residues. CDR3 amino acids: CASSPMGQGSTQYF. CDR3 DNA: TGTGCCAGCAGCCCCATGGGACAGGGGTCGACGCAGTATTTT.